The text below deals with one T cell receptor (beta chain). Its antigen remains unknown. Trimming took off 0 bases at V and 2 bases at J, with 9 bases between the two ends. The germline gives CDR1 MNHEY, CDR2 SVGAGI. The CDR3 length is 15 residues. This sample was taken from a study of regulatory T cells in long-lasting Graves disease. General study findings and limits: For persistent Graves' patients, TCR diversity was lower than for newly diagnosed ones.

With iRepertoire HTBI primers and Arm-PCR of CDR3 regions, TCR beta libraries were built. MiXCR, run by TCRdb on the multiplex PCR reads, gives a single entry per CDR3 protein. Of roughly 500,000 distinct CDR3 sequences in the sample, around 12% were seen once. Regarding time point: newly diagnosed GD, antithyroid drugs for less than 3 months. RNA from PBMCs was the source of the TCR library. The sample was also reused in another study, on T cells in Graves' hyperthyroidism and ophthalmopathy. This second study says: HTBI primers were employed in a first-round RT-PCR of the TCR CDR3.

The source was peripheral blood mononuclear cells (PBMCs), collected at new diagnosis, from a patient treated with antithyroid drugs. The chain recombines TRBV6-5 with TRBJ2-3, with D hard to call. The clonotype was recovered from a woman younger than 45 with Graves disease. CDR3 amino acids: CASSYSRFITDTQYF. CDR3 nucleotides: TGTGCCAGCAGTTACTCTAGATTTATCACAGATACGCAGTATTTT.